A selection of T cell receptor beta chains follows, all from one sample in a study of blood T cells in healthy people across ages. From the 5' RACE reads, TCRdb called clonotypes with MiXCR, one entry per CDR3 protein. Counted here are 700,000 or so distinct CDR3 sequences, around a fifth occurring once; the ten biggest clones make up about 22%. The sample consisted of blood. Receptors were obtained from a man aged 65-85 years in good health. Each CDR3 is given without its conserved first and last residue.

j_call v_call cdr3_length cdr3_aa
NA TRBV28 13 ASSLNLLGLREQF
TRBJ1-1 TRBV3-1 11 ASSQVGTGGSF
TRBJ2-1 TRBV5-5 12 ASSPDYLYNERF
TRBJ2-7 TRBV20-1 10 SATDRSHEQY
TRBJ2-3 TRBV12-3/TRBV12-4 10 ASSSIIDTQY
TRBJ2-1 TRBV11-2 11 ASSLRRGDEQF
TRBJ2-1 TRBV7-8 13 ASSLRGPGYNEQF
TRBJ2-3 TRBV15 13 ATSSRQGWVDTQY
TRBJ2-1 TRBV7-3 15 ASSRRGGGLSYNEQF
TRBJ1-2 TRBV20-1 12 SASRTDQGYGYT
TRBJ1-1 TRBV10-3 12 AIRGTAAGTEAF
NA TRBV25-1 12 ASSEYMGIETQY
TRBJ1-6 TRBV27 13 ASSYAGRSNSPLH
TRBJ1-3 TRBV20-1 9 SALSTNTIY
TRBJ2-3 TRBV20-1 14 SARVRRGVTTDTQY
TRBJ1-4 TRBV20-1 9 SAFRGEKLF
TRBJ2-3 TRBV13 12 ASSLKSGTDTQY
TRBJ1-6 TRBV7-9 12 ASSDQTGRVPLH
TRBJ2-7 TRBV28 13 ASSTRTVNPYEQY
TRBJ2-5 TRBV7-9 12 ASSFGAGDETQY
TRBJ2-2 TRBV7-7 13 ASSADRGNTGELF
TRBJ2-1 TRBV9 13 ASSVVSGGVAEQF
TRBJ2-1 TRBV6-2/TRBV6-3 11 ASSPAQRVEQF
TRBJ2-7 TRBV28 13 ASSLGGGAGHEQY
TRBJ2-1 TRBV6-5 13 ASKPSAGVGNEQF
TRBJ2-1 TRBV12-3/TRBV12-4 14 ASSPRPGQGPHEQF
TRBJ2-1 TRBV20-1 12 SPRASGGANEQF
TRBJ1-3 TRBV12-3/TRBV12-4 14 ASSGLGRSSGNTIY
TRBJ2-3 TRBV19 11 ASSPPPRDTQY
TRBJ1-1 TRBV4-3 12 ASSQDPGNTEAF
TRBJ2-1 TRBV6-2/TRBV6-3 15 ASSYSYQSGSYNEQF
TRBJ1-2 TRBV7-9 11 ASSSTGAYGYT
TRBJ2-3 TRBV30 13 AWSLLAGTTDTQY
TRBJ2-5 TRBV12-3/TRBV12-4 11 ASSIRSGETQY
TRBJ2-1 TRBV29-1 12 SVDTTRSYNEQF
TRBJ2-3 TRBV5-1 13 ASSPRQPTTDTQY
TRBJ1-2 TRBV14 13 ASSQGRREIYGYT
TRBJ1-6 TRBV7-2 14 ASSLRQSSYNSPLH
TRBJ2-5 TRBV3-1 15 ASSQDEQGARKETQY
TRBJ2-1 TRBV20-1 10 SAGEGYNEQF
TRBJ1-1 TRBV29-1 14 SVVGQGGARRTEAF
TRBJ2-3 TRBV6-6 14 ASSYSPSGMHDTQY
TRBJ2-3 TRBV14 13 ASSPRLGYTDTQY
TRBJ2-3 TRBV11-2 15 ASSLGGSGRATDTQY
TRBJ2-7 TRBV3-1 13 ASSQGGATTYEQY
TRBJ1-4 TRBV7-2 12 ASSRNGGNEKLF
TRBJ1-2 TRBV20-1 14 SARDIHGGANYGYT
TRBJ1-2 TRBV2 10 ASSRILAGYT
TRBJ2-5 TRBV10-3 11 AISAGVTETQY
TRBJ2-1 TRBV29-1 10 SVGEGDYEQF
TRBJ2-2 TRBV20-1 13 SASGTGANTGELF
TRBJ1-2 TRBV29-1 12 SVEDHVSDYGYT
TRBJ2-4 TRBV11-2 13 ASNFGGSAKNIQY
TRBJ2-3 TRBV12-3/TRBV12-4 10 ASRVRTDTQY
TRBJ2-2 TRBV5-5 18 ASSLIGRAHPNSNTGELF
TRBJ1-5 TRBV30 11 AWSRVDGQPQH
TRBJ2-1 TRBV20-1 10 SAQRGGAVQF
TRBJ1-5 TRBV10-3 13 AISVGQRGNQPQH
TRBJ2-5 TRBV7-2 13 ASSPYARGTGKQY
TRBJ1-2 TRBV5-5 13 ASSLVGGEPYGYT